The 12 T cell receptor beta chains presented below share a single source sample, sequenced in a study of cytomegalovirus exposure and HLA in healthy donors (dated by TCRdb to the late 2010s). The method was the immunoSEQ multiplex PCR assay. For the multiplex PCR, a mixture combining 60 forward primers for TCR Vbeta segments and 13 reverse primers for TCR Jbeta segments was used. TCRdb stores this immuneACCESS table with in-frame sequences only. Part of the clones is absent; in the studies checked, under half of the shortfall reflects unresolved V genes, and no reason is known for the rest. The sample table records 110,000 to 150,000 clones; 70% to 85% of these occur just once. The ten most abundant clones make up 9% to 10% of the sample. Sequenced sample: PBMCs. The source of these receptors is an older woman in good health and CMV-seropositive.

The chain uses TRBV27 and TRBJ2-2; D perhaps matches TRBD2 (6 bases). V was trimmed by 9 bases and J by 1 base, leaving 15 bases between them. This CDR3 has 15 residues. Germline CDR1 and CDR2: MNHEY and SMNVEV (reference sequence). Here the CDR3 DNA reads TGTGCCAGAACAAGGGCTAGCGAGAACACCGGGGAGCTGTTTTTT. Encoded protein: CARTRASENTGELFF.

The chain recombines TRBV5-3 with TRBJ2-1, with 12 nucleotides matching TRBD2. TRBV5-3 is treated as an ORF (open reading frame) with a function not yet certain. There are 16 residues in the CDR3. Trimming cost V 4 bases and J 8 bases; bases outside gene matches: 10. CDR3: CARSEKGLAGADEQFF. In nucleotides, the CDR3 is TGTGCCAGAAGCGAGAAGGGACTAGCGGGCGCCGATGAGCAGTTCTTC.

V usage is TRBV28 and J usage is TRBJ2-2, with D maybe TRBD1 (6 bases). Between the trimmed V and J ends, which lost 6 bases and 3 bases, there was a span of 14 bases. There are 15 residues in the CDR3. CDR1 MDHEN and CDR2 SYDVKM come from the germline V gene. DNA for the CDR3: TGTGCCAGCAGAACGCAACAGGGAGACACCGGGGAGCTGTTTTTT. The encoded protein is CASRTQQGDTGELFF.

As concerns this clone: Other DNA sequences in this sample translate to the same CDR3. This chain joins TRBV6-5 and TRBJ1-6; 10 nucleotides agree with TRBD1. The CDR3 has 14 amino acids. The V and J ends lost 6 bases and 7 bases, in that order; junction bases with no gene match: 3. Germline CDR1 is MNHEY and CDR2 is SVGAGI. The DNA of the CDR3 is TGTGCCAGCAGATCGGGACAGGGGAATTCACCCCTCCACTTT. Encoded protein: CASRSGQGNSPLHF.

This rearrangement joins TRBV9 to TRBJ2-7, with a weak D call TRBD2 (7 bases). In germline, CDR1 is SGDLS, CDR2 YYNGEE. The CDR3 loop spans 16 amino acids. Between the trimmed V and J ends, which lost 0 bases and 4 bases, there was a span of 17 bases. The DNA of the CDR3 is TGTGCCAGCAGCGTAGCCTTGGGGGGGGCACTTTACGAGCAGTACTTC. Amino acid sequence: CASSVALGGALYEQYF.

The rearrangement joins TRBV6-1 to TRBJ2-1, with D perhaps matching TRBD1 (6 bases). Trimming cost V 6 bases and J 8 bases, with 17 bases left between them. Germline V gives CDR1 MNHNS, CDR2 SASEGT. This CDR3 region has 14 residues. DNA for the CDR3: TGTGCCAGCAGCCGAGAGGGGGAGCGCGATGAGCAGTTCTTC. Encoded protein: CASSREGERDEQFF.

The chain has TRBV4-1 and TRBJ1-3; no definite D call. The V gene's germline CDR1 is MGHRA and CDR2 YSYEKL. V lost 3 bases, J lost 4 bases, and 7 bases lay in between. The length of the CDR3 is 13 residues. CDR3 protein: CASSHPAGNTIYF. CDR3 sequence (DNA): TGCGCCAGCAGCCACCCTGCGGGAAACACCATATATTTT.

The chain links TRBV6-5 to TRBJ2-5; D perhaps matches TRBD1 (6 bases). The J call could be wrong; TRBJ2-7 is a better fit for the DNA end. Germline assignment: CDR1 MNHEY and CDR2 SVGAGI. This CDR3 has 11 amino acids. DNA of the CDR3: TGTGCCAGCAGCCAGGGGCCCGAGCAGTACTTC. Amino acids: CASSQGPEQYF.

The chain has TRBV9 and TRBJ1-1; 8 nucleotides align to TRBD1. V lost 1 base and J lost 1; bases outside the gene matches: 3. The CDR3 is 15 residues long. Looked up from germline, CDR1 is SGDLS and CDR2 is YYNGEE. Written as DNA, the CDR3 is TGTGCCAGCAGCGTACCCGGGACAGGGAACACTGAAGCTTTCTTT. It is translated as CASSVPGTGNTEAFF.

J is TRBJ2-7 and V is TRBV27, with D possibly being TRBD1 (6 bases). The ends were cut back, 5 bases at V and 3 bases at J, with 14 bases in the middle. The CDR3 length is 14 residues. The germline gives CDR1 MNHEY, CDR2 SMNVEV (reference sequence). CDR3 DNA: TGTGCCAGCAGTCGGGTAGGACAGAACTACGAGCAGTACTTC. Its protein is CASSRVGQNYEQYF.

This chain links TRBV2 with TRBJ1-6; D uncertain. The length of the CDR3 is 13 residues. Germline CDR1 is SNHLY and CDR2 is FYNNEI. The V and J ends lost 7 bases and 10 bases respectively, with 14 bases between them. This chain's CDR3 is CASKFGSGSPLHF. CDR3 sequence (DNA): TGTGCCAGCAAATTCGGGTCCGGGTCACCCCTCCACTTT.

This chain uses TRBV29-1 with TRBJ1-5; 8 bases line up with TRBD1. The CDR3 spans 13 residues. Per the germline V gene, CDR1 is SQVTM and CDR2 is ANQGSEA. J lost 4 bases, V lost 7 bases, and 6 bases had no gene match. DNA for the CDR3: TGCAGCGCGGGGGACAGGAGTAATCAGCCCCAGCATTTT. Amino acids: CSAGDRSNQPQHF.